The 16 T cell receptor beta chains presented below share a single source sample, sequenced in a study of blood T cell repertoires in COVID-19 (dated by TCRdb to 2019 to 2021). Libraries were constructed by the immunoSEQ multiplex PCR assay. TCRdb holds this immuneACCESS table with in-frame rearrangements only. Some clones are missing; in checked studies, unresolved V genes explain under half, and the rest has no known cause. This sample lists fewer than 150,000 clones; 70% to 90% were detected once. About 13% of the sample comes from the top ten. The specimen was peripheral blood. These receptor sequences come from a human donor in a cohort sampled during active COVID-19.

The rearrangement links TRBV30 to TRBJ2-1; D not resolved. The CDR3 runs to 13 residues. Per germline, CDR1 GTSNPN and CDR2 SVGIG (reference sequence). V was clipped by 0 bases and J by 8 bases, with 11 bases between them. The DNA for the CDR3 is TGTGCCTGGAGTGTAATCGGGTCTTATGAGCAGTTCTTC. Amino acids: CAWSVIGSYEQFF.

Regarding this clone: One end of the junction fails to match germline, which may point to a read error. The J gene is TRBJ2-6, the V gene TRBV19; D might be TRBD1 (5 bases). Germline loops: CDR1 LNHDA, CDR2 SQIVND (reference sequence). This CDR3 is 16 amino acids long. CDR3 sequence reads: CASSYDSTPGANVLTF. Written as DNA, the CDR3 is TGTGCCAGTAGCTACGACAGTACCCCTGGCGCCAACGTCCTGACTTTC.

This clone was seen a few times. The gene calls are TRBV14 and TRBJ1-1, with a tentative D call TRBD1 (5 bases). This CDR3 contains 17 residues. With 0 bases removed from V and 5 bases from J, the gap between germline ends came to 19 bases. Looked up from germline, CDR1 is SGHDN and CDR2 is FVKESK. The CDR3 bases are TGTGCCAGCAGCCAAGATATGGTCTGGGGCGGTTGGACTGAAGCTTTCTTT. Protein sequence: CASSQDMVWGGWTEAFF.

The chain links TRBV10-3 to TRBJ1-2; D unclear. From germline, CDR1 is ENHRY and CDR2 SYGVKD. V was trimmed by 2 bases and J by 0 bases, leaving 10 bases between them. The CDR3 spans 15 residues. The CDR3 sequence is CAISEVQSSNYGYTF. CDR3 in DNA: TGTGCCATCAGTGAGGTACAGTCGTCTAACTATGGCTACACCTTC.

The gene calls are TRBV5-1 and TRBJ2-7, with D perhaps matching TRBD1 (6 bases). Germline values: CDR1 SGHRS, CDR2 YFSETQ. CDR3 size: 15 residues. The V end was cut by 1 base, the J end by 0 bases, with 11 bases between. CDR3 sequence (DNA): TGCGCCAGCAGCTTGCAGGGGCTTGTCTCCTACGAGCAGTACTTC. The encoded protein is CASSLQGLVSYEQYF.

The CDR3 nucleotides read TGTGCCTGGAGTGTCAAAGGGGGCCTGGGCGTTCAGCCCCAGCATTTT. Encoded protein: CAWSVKGGLGVQPQHF. This chain links TRBV30 with TRBJ1-5; 7 bases are a match to TRBD1. CDR1 is GTSNPN, CDR2 SVGIG, per germline (reference sequence). The CDR3 is 16 residues long. The V gene end was trimmed by 0 bases and the J gene end by 6 bases; junction bases not matched to a gene: 11.

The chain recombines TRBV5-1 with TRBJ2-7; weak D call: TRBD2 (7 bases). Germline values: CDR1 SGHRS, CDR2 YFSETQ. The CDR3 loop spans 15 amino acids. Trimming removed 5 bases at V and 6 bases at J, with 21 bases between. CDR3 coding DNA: TGCGCCAGCAGTCAAAGATCGGGGGGCGGGGGCGAGCAGTACTTC. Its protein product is CASSQRSGGGGEQYF.

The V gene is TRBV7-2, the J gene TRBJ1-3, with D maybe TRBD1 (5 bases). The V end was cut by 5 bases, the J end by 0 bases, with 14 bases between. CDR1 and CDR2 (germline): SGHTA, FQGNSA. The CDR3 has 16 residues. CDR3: CASSPGFGSSGNTIYF. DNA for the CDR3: TGTGCCAGCAGCCCAGGGTTTGGAAGCTCTGGAAACACCATATATTTT.

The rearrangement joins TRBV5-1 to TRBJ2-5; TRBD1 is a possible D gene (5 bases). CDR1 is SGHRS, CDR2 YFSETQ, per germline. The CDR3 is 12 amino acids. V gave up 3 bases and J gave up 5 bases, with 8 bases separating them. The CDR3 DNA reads TGCGCCAGCAGCTCAGGGATGGAGACCCAGTACTTC. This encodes CASSSGMETQYF.

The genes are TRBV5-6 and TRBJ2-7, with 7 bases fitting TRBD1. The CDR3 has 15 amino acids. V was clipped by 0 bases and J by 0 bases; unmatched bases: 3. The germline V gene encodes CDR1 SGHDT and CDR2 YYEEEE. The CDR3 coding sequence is TGTGCCAGCAGCTTGGGCGACAGGGTCTCCTACGAGCAGTACTTC. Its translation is CASSLGDRVSYEQYF.

CDR3 loop: CASSIDGGGTGELFF. The CDR3 nucleotides read TGTGCCAGTAGTATTGACGGGGGAGGAACCGGGGAGCTGTTTTTT. The V gene is TRBV19, the J gene TRBJ2-2; possibly TRBD2 for D (6 bases). The CDR3 extends over 15 amino acids. Germline-derived CDR1 and CDR2 are LNHDA and SQIVND (reference sequence). With 3 bases removed from V and 5 bases from J, the gap between germline ends came to 13 bases.

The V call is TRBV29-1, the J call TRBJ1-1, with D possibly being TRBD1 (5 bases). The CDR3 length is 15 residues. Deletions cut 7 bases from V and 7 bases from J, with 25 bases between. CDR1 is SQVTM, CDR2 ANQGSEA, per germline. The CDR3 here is CSAVKGHSRVYEAFF. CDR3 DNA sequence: TGCAGCGCTGTAAAAGGACATTCTCGGGTATATGAAGCTTTCTTT.

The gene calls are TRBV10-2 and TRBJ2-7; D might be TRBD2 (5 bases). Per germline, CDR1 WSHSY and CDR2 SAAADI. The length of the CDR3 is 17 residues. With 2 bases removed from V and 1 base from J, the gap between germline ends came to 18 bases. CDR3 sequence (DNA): TGCGCCAGCAGTGAGGCGCGGCGGGCTCTCAAATCCTACGAGCAGTACTTC. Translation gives CASSEARRALKSYEQYF.

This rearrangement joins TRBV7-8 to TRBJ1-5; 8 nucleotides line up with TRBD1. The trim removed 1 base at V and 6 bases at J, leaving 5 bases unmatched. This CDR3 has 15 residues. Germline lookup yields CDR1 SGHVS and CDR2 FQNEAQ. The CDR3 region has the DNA TGTGCCAGCAGCTTAGAGGGCAGGGGGCGTCAGCCCCAGCATTTT. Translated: CASSLEGRGRQPQHF.

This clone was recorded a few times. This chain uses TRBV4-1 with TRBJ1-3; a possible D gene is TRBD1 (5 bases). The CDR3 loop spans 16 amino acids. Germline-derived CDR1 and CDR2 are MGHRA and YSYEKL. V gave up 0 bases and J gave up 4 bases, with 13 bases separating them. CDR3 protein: CASSQEGQGIGNTIYF. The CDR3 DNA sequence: TGCGCCAGCAGCCAAGAAGGCCAGGGAATAGGAAACACCATATATTTT.

The CDR3 reads CASRIRDRGVGMNTEAFF. The CDR3 nucleotides are TGTGCCAGTAGGATACGGGACAGGGGTGTAGGAATGAACACTGAAGCTTTCTTT. V and J are TRBV19 and TRBJ1-1; 10 bases map to TRBD1. Germline V gene lookup returns CDR1 LNHDA and CDR2 SQIVND (reference sequence). The V segment lost 6 bases and the J segment 0 bases; nucleotides outside the gene matches: 13. The CDR3 totals 18 residues.